What follows is one T cell receptor beta chain and its context. What it binds is unknown. The CDR3 contains 12 residues. Germline CDR1 is PRHDT and CDR2 is FYEKMQ (reference sequence). The V gene end was trimmed by 8 bases and the J gene end by 4 bases; junction bases not matched to a gene: 4. The record originates from a study of CD4+ T cells in melanoma. Study observations and caveats: A reported correlation linked neoantigen-specific CD4+ T cells to CD8+, macrophage and B cell function.

Assay: immunoSEQ multiplex PCR; the TCRdb copy retains only in-frame clones and omits some. The top ten clones hold 3.3% of a sample with about 110,000 clones, approximately 90% of them seen once. The rearrangement joins TRBV13 to TRBJ1-2; 7 nucleotides align to TRBD1. The sequencing sample was made of peripheral blood. This TCR derives from a human donor with melanoma. The CDR3 bases are TGTGCCAGCGGACAGGTCGGCTATGGCTACACCTTC. Its protein product is CASGQVGYGYTF.